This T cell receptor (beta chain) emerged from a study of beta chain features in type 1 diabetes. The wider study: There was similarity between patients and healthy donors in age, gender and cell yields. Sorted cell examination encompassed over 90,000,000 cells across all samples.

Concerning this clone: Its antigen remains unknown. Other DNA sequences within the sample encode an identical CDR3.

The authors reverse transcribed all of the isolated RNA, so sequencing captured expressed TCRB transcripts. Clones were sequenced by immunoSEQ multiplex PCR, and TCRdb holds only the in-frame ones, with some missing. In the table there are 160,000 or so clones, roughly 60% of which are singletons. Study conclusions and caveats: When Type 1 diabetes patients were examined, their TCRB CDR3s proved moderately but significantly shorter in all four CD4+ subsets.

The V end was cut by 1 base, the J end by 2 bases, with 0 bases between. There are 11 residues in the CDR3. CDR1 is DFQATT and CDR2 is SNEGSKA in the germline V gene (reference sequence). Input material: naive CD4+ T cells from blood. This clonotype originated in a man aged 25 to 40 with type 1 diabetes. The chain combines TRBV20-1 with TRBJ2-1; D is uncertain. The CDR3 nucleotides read TGCAGTGCTAGAGCCTACAATGAGCAGTTCTTC. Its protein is CSARAYNEQFF.